This TCR beta chain emerged from a study of cytomegalovirus exposure and HLA in healthy donors. Findings and caveats of the study: The authors judged a highly shared variant cluster likely a sequencing artifact. It was assumed in the presence/absence analyses that sequencing depth was roughly uniform across donors.

13 Jbeta primers and 60 Vbeta primers were used for the PCR. Repertoires were generated with immunoSEQ multiplex PCR, while TCRdb's copy carries only in-frame clones and drops some. The sample lists roughly 150,000 clones, around 73% occurring once. This clone was counted a single time. Its antigen is as yet unknown. Germline CDR1 and CDR2: LNHDA and SQIVND (reference sequence). This CDR3 region has 16 residues. Trimming took 4 bases from V and 0 from J; bases not matched to a gene: 7. This chain connects TRBV19 to TRBJ2-3; 7 bases map to TRBD1. The material sequenced was PBMCs. The TCR originated in a woman in her late teens or twenties in good health and CMV-seronegative. The CDR3: CASSTSGTASTDTQYF. CDR3 coding DNA: TGTGCCAGTAGTACCTCCGGGACAGCTAGCACAGATACGCAGTATTTT.